This is a list of T cell receptor beta chains from one sample in a study of breast tumors, draining lymph nodes, adjacent tissues. TCRdb re-analysed the multiplex PCR reads in MiXCR, keeping a single row per CDR3 protein. The repertoire holds about 140,000 distinct CDR3 sequences, with 32% as singletons. The sample comprised axillary lymph node tissue. The origin of the receptors is a female donor with breast cancer. Some clones in this sample may be carry-over from other donors' samples. The CDR3 runs from the conserved cysteine through the conserved F or W. Each record gives: clone size, J gene, V gene, CDR3 length, CDR3 protein. Part of the rows lack a size; the others show once, few, many or a class for expanded clones.

clone size: once; J gene: TRBJ2-1; V gene: TRBV20-1; CDR3 length: 15; CDR3 protein: CSAWAAGTSYSEQFF
clone size: .; J gene: TRBJ2-6; V gene: TRBV24-1; CDR3 length: 15; CDR3 protein: CATSDRTWVANVLTF
clone size: .; J gene: TRBJ1-1; V gene: TRBV18; CDR3 length: 13; CDR3 protein: CASSPSRDNEAFF
clone size: many; J gene: TRBJ2-3; V gene: TRBV5-6; CDR3 length: 15; CDR3 protein: CASSLGRDSTDTQYF
clone size: few; J gene: TRBJ2-5; V gene: TRBV7-9; CDR3 length: 14; CDR3 protein: CAGSLGSSLETQYF
clone size: many; J gene: TRBJ2-5; V gene: TRBV3-1; CDR3 length: 16; CDR3 protein: CASSQGRTGVVGTQYF
clone size: many; J gene: TRBJ1-6; V gene: TRBV6-1; CDR3 length: 14; CDR3 protein: CASSEVRGTSPLHF
clone size: many; J gene: TRBJ2-5; V gene: TRBV4-1; CDR3 length: 14; CDR3 protein: CASSQVGGRETQYF
clone size: many; J gene: TRBJ2-3; V gene: TRBV7-9; CDR3 length: 17; CDR3 protein: CASSLKLALGLADTQYF
clone size: .; J gene: TRBJ2-1; V gene: TRBV29-1; CDR3 length: 15; CDR3 protein: CSVGGGQGGRDEQFF
clone size: many; J gene: TRBJ2-3; V gene: TRBV20-1; CDR3 length: 10; CDR3 protein: CSERVDTQYF
clone size: .; J gene: TRBJ2-3; V gene: TRBV28; CDR3 length: 14; CDR3 protein: CASSTGGWTDTQYF
clone size: .; J gene: TRBJ1-2; V gene: TRBV7-3; CDR3 length: 17; CDR3 protein: CASSLTGGGATNYGYTF
clone size: .; J gene: TRBJ2-1; V gene: TRBV5-4; CDR3 length: 15; CDR3 protein: CASSLEQPSYNEQFF
clone size: .; J gene: TRBJ1-2; V gene: TRBV5-1; CDR3 length: 13; CDR3 protein: CASSGDRNYGYTF
clone size: many; J gene: TRBJ1-4; V gene: TRBV27; CDR3 length: 14; CDR3 protein: CASRQDGGNEKLFF
clone size: many; J gene: TRBJ2-2; V gene: TRBV3-1; CDR3 length: 14; CDR3 protein: CASSQVSHTGELFF
clone size: many; J gene: TRBJ1-3; V gene: TRBV10-3; CDR3 length: 15; CDR3 protein: CAIQGTGSSGNTIYF
clone size: .; J gene: TRBJ2-3; V gene: TRBV27; CDR3 length: 14; CDR3 protein: CASSQSFSTDTQYF
clone size: many; J gene: TRBJ2-7; V gene: TRBV20-1; CDR3 length: 13; CDR3 protein: CSVPGQSVDEQYF
clone size: .; J gene: TRBJ1-3; V gene: TRBV6-1; CDR3 length: 16; CDR3 protein: CAGSEAPGQGRNTIYF
clone size: many; J gene: TRBJ1-6; V gene: TRBV11-2; CDR3 length: 13; CDR3 protein: CASSLGDSSPLHF
clone size: many; J gene: TRBJ2-3; V gene: TRBV4-3; CDR3 length: 12; CDR3 protein: CASSPPSDTQYF
clone size: .; J gene: TRBJ1-2; V gene: TRBV10-3; CDR3 length: 14; CDR3 protein: CATEDRIANYGYTF
clone size: .; J gene: TRBJ2-5; V gene: TRBV7-9; CDR3 length: 15; CDR3 protein: CASGPGGTYQETQYF
clone size: .; J gene: TRBJ2-5; V gene: TRBV4-1; CDR3 length: 15; CDR3 protein: CASSFGTSGKRTQYF
clone size: few; J gene: TRBJ1-1; V gene: TRBV7-2; CDR3 length: 12; CDR3 protein: CASRGQKGEAFF
clone size: once; J gene: TRBJ2-1; V gene: TRBV7-9; CDR3 length: 15; CDR3 protein: CASSLGSGGLNERFF
clone size: many; J gene: TRBJ2-5; V gene: TRBV10-3; CDR3 length: 16; CDR3 protein: CAISESGSSSQETQYF